The 28 T cell receptor beta chains below were found in one sample sequenced in a study of control samples from healthy donors and cancer patients. Assay used: immunoSEQ multiplex PCR; TCRdb lists only in-frame clones, some missing. This table holds under 85,000 clones, approximately 82% found once. The sequencing input was PBMCs. The source of these receptors is a man between 60 and 75 years old with head and neck cancer.

The V call is TRBV5-1, the J call TRBJ2-2; D call uncertain. V was trimmed by 4 bases and J by 6 bases, leaving 16 bases between them. CDR1 is SGHRS and CDR2 is YFSETQ in the germline V gene. The CDR3 runs 15 residues. CDR3 protein: CASSRVDEASGELFF. In nucleotides, the CDR3 is TGCGCCAGCAGCAGGGTGGATGAGGCGTCCGGGGAGCTGTTTTTT.

J is TRBJ2-7 and V is TRBV9, with 7 positions matching TRBD2. V dropped 4 bases and J dropped 0; count of bases not matched to a gene: 7. This CDR3 is built from 15 residues. The germline gives CDR1 SGDLS, CDR2 YYNGEE. The CDR3 DNA is TGTGCCAGCAGCCCCCAGGGCGGGAGCTCCTACGAGCAGTACTTC. This translates into CASSPQGGSSYEQYF.

This clone was detected once. The chain recombines TRBV28 with TRBJ2-1; maybe TRBD2 (5 bases). CDR1 is MDHEN and CDR2 is SYDVKM in the germline V gene. V lost 2 bases and J lost 10, with 9 bases in between. The CDR3 covers 12 residues. The CDR3 region has the DNA TGTGCCAGCAGTTTAGCGGGTAGGGAGCAGTTCTTC. This codes for CASSLAGREQFF.

This chain links TRBV5-1 with TRBJ2-7; 7 nucleotides agree with TRBD2. The CDR3 runs 15 residues. Germline V gene sequence: CDR1 SGHRS, CDR2 YFSETQ. The V segment lost 3 bases and the J segment 6 bases; nucleotides outside the gene matches: 12. CDR3 protein: CASSSGGRVKREQYF. The DNA of the CDR3 is TGCGCCAGCAGCTCGGGAGGACGGGTGAAACGCGAGCAGTACTTC.

The genes are TRBV7-2 and TRBJ1-5; D call uncertain. The V and J ends lost 6 bases and 2 bases respectively, with 14 bases between them. Germline CDR1 SGHTA, CDR2 FQGNSA. The CDR3 is 15 amino acids. CDR3: CASSFYSTGNQPQHF. In DNA form, the CDR3 reads TGTGCCAGCAGTTTCTACTCGACTGGCAATCAGCCCCAGCATTTT.

This sequence joins TRBV19 and TRBJ1-4, with D tentatively TRBD1 (5 bases). V was pared by 5 bases and J by 7 bases, with 14 bases between. CDR1 is LNHDA and CDR2 is SQIVND in the germline V gene (reference sequence). This CDR3 spans 14 amino acids. The CDR3 bases are TGTGCCAGTAGTCCGGGACCCAGTAGTGAAAAACTGTTTTTT. Its translation is CASSPGPSSEKLFF.

This chain connects TRBV5-5 to TRBJ2-3; 11 bases map to TRBD2. Per the germline V gene, CDR1 is SGHKS and CDR2 is YYEKEE (reference sequence). J lost 5 bases, V lost 4 bases, and 12 bases had no gene match. The CDR3 contains 17 residues. The chain's CDR3 is CASSPPGLAVGGDTQYF. DNA of the CDR3: TGTGCCAGCAGCCCTCCGGGACTAGCGGTGGGGGGAGATACGCAGTATTTT.

V is TRBV30 and J is TRBJ2-5; unclear D gene. The CDR3 is made up of 12 amino acids. V was clipped by 4 bases and J by 1 base, with 7 bases between them. Germline CDR1 GTSNPN, CDR2 SVGIG (reference sequence). The CDR3 DNA sequence: TGTGCCTGGACGGTCAGCCAAGAGACCCAGTACTTC. Its protein product is CAWTVSQETQYF.

The V call is TRBV6-4, the J call TRBJ2-2, with D maybe TRBD2 (6 bases). The V gene's germline CDR1 is MRHNA and CDR2 SNTAGT. V was shortened by 4 bases and J by 5 bases, with 8 bases between the two germline ends. This CDR3 is built from 13 residues. The CDR3 spells CASSVSGTGELFF. CDR3 bases: TGTGCCAGCAGTGTCAGCGGGACCGGGGAGCTGTTTTTT.

This chain uses TRBV5-1 with TRBJ2-3; D is possibly TRBD1 (6 bases). Germline V CDR1 and CDR2: SGHRS, YFSETQ. The CDR3 is 19 residues long. Trimming removed 5 bases at V and 3 bases at J, with 28 bases between. CDR3 amino acids: CASSESLSNRVGGTDTQYF. CDR3 DNA: TGCGCCAGCAGTGAGTCTCTCAGTAACAGGGTAGGGGGTACAGATACGCAGTATTTT.

V gene TRBV5-1 combines with J gene TRBJ2-7; possible D gene TRBD1, 5 bases. The germline V gene encodes CDR1 SGHRS and CDR2 YFSETQ. CDR3 size: 15 residues. With 1 base removed from V and 1 base from J, the gap between germline ends came to 12 bases. The CDR3 sequence is CASSLLSGQSYEQYF. Here the CDR3 DNA reads TGCGCCAGCAGCTTGTTGTCAGGGCAATCCTACGAGCAGTACTTC.

The rearrangement joins TRBV11-2 to TRBJ2-2; D is unresolved. CDR3 length: 14 residues. Per germline, CDR1 SGHAT and CDR2 FQNNGV. Trimming stripped 6 bases from V and 0 bases from J, with 8 bases between. This chain's CDR3 is CASRVKTNTGELFF. The CDR3 DNA sequence: TGTGCCAGCAGGGTAAAAACGAACACCGGGGAGCTGTTTTTT.

The rearrangement joins TRBV12-1 to TRBJ2-7; the D call of TRBD2 is as the table states it, not checked on the DNA. TRBV12-1 corresponds to a pseudogene. The CDR3 has 17 residues. The CDR3 DNA reads TGTGCCAGCAGCTTTGTGGGAATAGCGGGAGGCACCTACGAGCAGTACTTC. It is translated as CASSFVGIAGGTYEQYF.

The V gene is TRBV5-4, the J gene TRBJ1-2; D perhaps matches TRBD1 (6 bases). V was pared by 0 bases and J by 2 bases, with 8 bases between. The CDR3 is 14 residues long. Per germline, CDR1 SGHNT and CDR2 YYREEE (reference sequence). CDR3 loop: CASSLGTANYGYTF. In nucleotides, the CDR3 is TGTGCCAGCAGCTTGGGGACAGCGAACTATGGCTACACCTTC.

The genes are TRBV7-2 and TRBJ2-7; D remains unclear. CDR1 and CDR2 (germline): SGHTA, FQGNSA. There are 16 residues in the CDR3. Trimming removed 1 base at V and 0 bases at J, with 13 bases between. In nucleotides, the CDR3 is TGTGCCAGCAGCTTAGTTGCAGCGCCTAGCTCCTACGAGCAGTACTTC. Amino acid sequence: CASSLVAAPSSYEQYF.

This chain joins TRBV30 and TRBJ1-5; D is perhaps TRBD1 (6 bases). Germline V gene data show CDR1 as GTSNPN and CDR2 as SVGIG (reference sequence). CDR3 size: 13 residues. With 3 bases removed from V and 7 bases from J, the gap between germline ends came to 13 bases. CDR3 region: CAWRTQGNQPQHF. The CDR3, as DNA: TGTGCCTGGAGGACACAGGGTAACCAGCCCCAGCATTTT.

The chain carries TRBV6-6 and TRBJ1-2, with 10 bases lining up with TRBD1. In germline, CDR1 is MNHNY, CDR2 SVGAGI (reference sequence). The CDR3 length is 14 residues. J lost 7 bases, V lost 6 bases, and 8 bases had no gene match. CDR3 bases: TGTGCCAGCAGACCGGGACAGGGGAGGGGTGGCTACACCTTC. It translates to CASRPGQGRGGYTF.

The V and J genes are TRBV7-9 and TRBJ1-1; 11 bases match TRBD1. V lost 5 bases and J lost 5; bases outside the gene matches: 13. Per the germline V gene, CDR1 is SEHNR and CDR2 is FQNEAQ (reference sequence). CDR3 length: 17 residues. The CDR3 loop reads CASSPRGKGTGGTEAFF. The CDR3 bases are TGTGCCAGCAGCCCTAGGGGAAAAGGGACAGGGGGGACTGAAGCTTTCTTT.

This clone has only one observation. This sequence joins TRBV9 and TRBJ2-5; D is perhaps TRBD2 (5 bases). The germline V gene encodes CDR1 SGDLS and CDR2 YYNGEE. V dropped 4 bases and J dropped 11 bases, with 18 bases sitting between them. CDR3 size: 13 residues. CDR3 nucleotide sequence: TGTGCCAGCAGCCCAGACGGCGCGGGTAGGCAGTACTTC. Its protein product is CASSPDGAGRQYF.

This rearrangement joins TRBV7-8 to TRBJ2-7, with D perhaps assigned TRBD1 or TRBD2 (5 bases each). The V end lost 2 bases, the J end lost 1 base, and 12 bases lay between the germline ends. Germline CDR1 SGHVS, CDR2 FQNEAQ. The CDR3 runs to 15 residues. The CDR3 protein is CASSLIGTFSYEQYF. The CDR3 DNA sequence: TGTGCCAGCAGCTTAATTGGGACCTTTTCCTACGAGCAGTACTTC.

The chain is built from TRBV11-2 and TRBJ2-7, with D possibly TRBD1 on 5 matching bases. Germline CDR1 reads SGHAT; CDR2 reads FQNNGV. This CDR3 contains 14 residues. The V end lost 1 base, the J end lost 5 bases, and 12 bases lay between the germline ends. CDR3 sequence: CASSLGQGMDEQYF. In DNA form, the CDR3 reads TGTGCCAGCAGCTTAGGGCAGGGTATGGACGAGCAGTACTTC. The variable domain in full, completed from reference TRBV11-2 and TRBJ2-7, reads EAGVAQSPRYKIIEKRQSVAFWCNPISGHATLYWYQQILGQGPKLLIQFQNNGVVDDSQLPKDRFSAERLKGVDSTLKIQPAKLEDSAVYLCASSLGQGMDEQYFGPGTRLTVT.

V gene TRBV6-5 combines with J gene TRBJ2-7; D remains unclear. Germline assignment: CDR1 MNHEY and CDR2 SVGAGI. Trimming removed 0 bases at V and 3 bases at J, with 6 bases between. The CDR3 is made up of 13 amino acids. Written as DNA, the CDR3 is TGTGCCAGCAGTTACTCAAACAGCTACGAGCAGTACTTC. Its protein product is CASSYSNSYEQYF.

The chain is built from TRBV14 and TRBJ2-7; perhaps TRBD2 as D (6 bases). V gave up 5 bases and J gave up 4 bases, with 15 bases separating them. This CDR3 spans 14 amino acids. The germline V gene encodes CDR1 SGHDN and CDR2 FVKESK. CDR3: CASSGGILLYEQYF. For the CDR3, the DNA is TGTGCCAGCAGCGGGGGGATCCTGTTATACGAGCAGTACTTC.

V is TRBV29-1 and J is TRBJ2-5; TRBD1 might be the D (6 bases). With 5 bases removed from V and 4 bases from J, the gap between germline ends came to 11 bases. Germline CDR1 SQVTM, CDR2 ANQGSEA. This CDR3 region has 12 residues. The CDR3 DNA reads as TGCAGCGTTCAAACAGGGTCAGAGACCCAGTACTTC. It specifies CSVQTGSETQYF.

V is TRBV5-4 and J is TRBJ2-7, with D unclear. This CDR3 comprises 12 residues. Per germline, CDR1 SGHNT and CDR2 YYREEE (reference sequence). V was pared by 0 bases and J by 2 bases, with 3 bases between. CDR3 nucleotides: TGTGCCAGCAGCTTGGCAACCTACGAGCAGTACTTC. Protein: CASSLATYEQYF.

By share of the sample, this clone is medium-sized. V usage is TRBV2 and J usage is TRBJ1-5; D unresolved. Trimming removed 5 bases from V and 11 bases from J, with 22 bases in between. This CDR3 spans 15 amino acids. Germline CDR1 is SNHLY and CDR2 is FYNNEI. The DNA for the CDR3 is TGTGCCAGCAGTCGAGAGAGAGGGAAGGGAACGGCCCAGCATTTT. As protein: CASSRERGKGTAQHF.

V usage is TRBV5-4 and J usage is TRBJ2-7, with TRBD2 matching over 8 bases. The CDR3 sequence is 16 residues long. The germline CDR1 and CDR2 sequences are SGHNT and YYREEE (reference sequence). Trimming at V came to 4 bases and at J to 4 bases, leaving 13 bases not matched to a gene. The CDR3 is CASSKGSSGSEYEQYF. Here the CDR3 DNA reads TGTGCCAGCAGCAAAGGGTCCAGCGGGAGCGAATACGAGCAGTACTTC.

V usage is TRBV18 and J usage is TRBJ1-4; D ambiguous. The CDR3 has 14 residues. V shed 3 bases and J shed 4 bases, with 9 bases lying between them. Germline-derived CDR1 and CDR2 are KGHSH and LQKENI. The CDR3 sequence: CASSPSPINEKLFF. CDR3 nucleotides: TGTGCCAGCTCACCTAGCCCAATTAATGAAAAACTGTTTTTT. Supplemented by reference TRBV18 and TRBJ1-4, the full variable domain reads NAGVMQNPRHLVRRRGQEARLRCSPMKGHSHVYWYRQLPEEGLKFMVYLQKENIIDESGMPKERFSAEFPKEGPSILRIQQVVRGDSAAYFCASSPSPINEKLFFGSGTQLSVL.